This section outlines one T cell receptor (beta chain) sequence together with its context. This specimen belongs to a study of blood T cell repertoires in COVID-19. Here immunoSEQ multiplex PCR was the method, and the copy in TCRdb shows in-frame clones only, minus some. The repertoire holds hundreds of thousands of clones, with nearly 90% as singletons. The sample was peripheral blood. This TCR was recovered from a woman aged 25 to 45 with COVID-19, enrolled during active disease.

The CDR3 sequence: CASSRDPRLGGGETETQYF. Written as DNA, the CDR3 is TGTGCCAGCAGCCGCGACCCCCGACTCGGGGGAGGGGAGACGGAGACCCAGTACTTC. This chain joins TRBV5-4 and TRBJ2-5, with 7 bases lining up with TRBD2. This CDR3 has 19 amino acids. CDR1 is SGHNT, CDR2 YYREEE, per germline (reference sequence). V trimming: 4 bases; J trimming: 5 bases; junction bases outside the gene matches: 23.